This entry lists 15 T cell receptor beta chains sequenced from one sample in a study of T-cell memory formation after mild COVID-19. Via MiXCR, TCRdb re-called the 5' RACE reads, giving one row per CDR3 protein. The table has fewer than 250,000 distinct CDR3 sequences, roughly a tenth seen once. Sample: PBMCs or a T cell subset sorted from them (not recorded which). These receptors came from a man aged 18 to 30 who had mild COVID-19 (a few samples of this study predate the infection). Cell type and time point are not known.

This chain joins TRBV5-1 and TRBJ1-2; D remains ambiguous. The CDR3 has 15 residues. Germline V lookup: CDR1 SGHRS, CDR2 YFSETQ. The ends were cut back, 0 bases at V and 0 bases at J, with 9 bases in the middle. The CDR3 DNA is TGCGCCAGCAGCTTGGTTGGACGGACTAACTATGGCTACACCTTC. Translating gives CASSLVGRTNYGYTF.

This chain connects TRBV25-1 to TRBJ2-2; no firm D call. Trimming took 4 bases from V and 2 from J, leaving 14 bases between them. The CDR3 runs 16 residues. Germline CDR1 reads MGHDK; CDR2 reads SYGVNS. CDR3 protein: CASSGSGGSNTGELFF. The CDR3 DNA follows: TGTGCCAGCAGTGGATCGGGCGGATCTAACACCGGGGAGCTGTTTTTT.

This clonotype was observed a handful of times. This rearrangement joins TRBV15 to TRBJ2-3; D is unresolved. Germline assignment: CDR1 LNHNV and CDR2 YYDKDF (reference sequence). There are 13 residues in the CDR3. With 2 bases removed from V and 13 bases from J, the gap between germline ends came to 16 bases. The CDR3 DNA sequence: TGTGCCACCAGCAGATCACCCGGCCGACACAAGTATTTT. Encoded protein: CATSRSPGRHKYF.

There are many counts of this clonotype. The rearrangement links TRBV7-2 to TRBJ1-5, with D tentatively TRBD1 (5 bases). This CDR3 region has 15 residues. CDR1 and CDR2 from the germline V gene are SGHTA and FQGNSA. The V end was cut by 4 bases, the J end by 4 bases, with 14 bases between. The CDR3 nucleotides read TGTGCCAGCAGCTCACCGGGACGGTGGAATCAGCCCCAGCATTTT. It is translated as CASSSPGRWNQPQHF.

This clonotype was detected ten times or more. The gene calls are TRBV7-7 and TRBJ2-1, with D possibly matching TRBD2 (6 bases). The V end lost 3 bases, the J end lost 6 bases, and 15 bases lay between the germline ends. Germline CDR1 and CDR2: SSHAT and FNYEAQ (reference sequence). The CDR3 is 15 residues long. The CDR3 DNA is TGTGCCAGCAGCTTTGGCGGGGTATTTGGCAATGAGCAGTTCTTC. Translated, it gives CASSFGGVFGNEQFF.

The sample holds many counts of this clonotype. The chain is built from TRBV27 and TRBJ1-1; tentative D call: TRBD1 (5 bases). Germline CDR1 reads MNHEY; CDR2 reads SMNVEV (reference sequence). V lost 4 bases to trimming and J lost 11 bases, with 17 bases between them. CDR3 length equals 13 residues. CDR3 loop: CASSWDPGRKAFF. DNA for the CDR3: TGTGCCAGCAGTTGGGACCCCGGCAGAAAGGCTTTCTTT.

V usage is TRBV3-1 and J usage is TRBJ2-3; no firm D call. The CDR3 covers 14 residues. Germline-derived CDR1 and CDR2 are LGHDT and YNNKEL (reference sequence). Trimming cost V 6 bases and J 6 bases, with 16 bases left between them. The CDR3 here is CASSLLPSGDTQYF. CDR3 sequence (DNA): TGTGCCAGCAGTCTCCTACCATCTGGCGATACGCAGTATTTT.

This rearrangement joins TRBV7-9 to TRBJ1-1; maybe TRBD1 (5 bases). CDR3 length: 14 amino acids. V dropped 2 bases and J dropped 5 bases, with 12 bases sitting between them. The germline V gene has CDR1 SEHNR and CDR2 FQNEAQ (reference sequence). This chain's CDR3 is CASSLSPTETEAFF. The DNA for the CDR3 is TGTGCCAGCAGCTTAAGTCCGACAGAGACTGAAGCTTTCTTT. Full variable domain (missing parts from reference TRBV7-9 and TRBJ1-1): DTGVSQNPRHKITKRGQNVTFRCDPISEHNRLYWYRQTLGQGPEFLTYFQNEAQLEKSRLLSDRFSAERPKGSFSTLEIQRTEQGDSAMYLCASSLSPTETEAFFGQGTRLTVV.

This clonotype came up a few times. This sequence joins TRBV5-1 and TRBJ2-1, with unresolved D. Germline values: CDR1 SGHRS, CDR2 YFSETQ. The ends were cut back, 0 bases at V and 6 bases at J, with 13 bases in the middle. There are 15 residues in the CDR3. CDR3 region: CASSLDPSAVNEQFF. Written as DNA, the CDR3 is TGCGCCAGCAGCTTGGACCCATCTGCTGTCAATGAGCAGTTCTTC.

Ten or more counts support this clonotype. The genes are TRBV5-4 and TRBJ1-2; maybe TRBD1 (6 bases). The CDR3 is 13 residues long. V lost 2 bases, J lost 10 bases, and 15 bases lay in between. Germline loops: CDR1 SGHNT, CDR2 YYREEE (reference sequence). The CDR3 region is CASSFQTGKVYTF. Here the CDR3 DNA reads TGTGCCAGCAGCTTTCAGACAGGCAAGGTCTACACCTTC.

CDR3 protein: CASSSGGWGTDFTDTQYF. In DNA, the CDR3 is TGTGCCAGCAGCTCGGGCGGGTGGGGGACAGACTTCACAGATACGCAGTATTTT. The V call is TRBV7-9, the J call TRBJ2-3, with TRBD1 identical over 7 bases. Unmatched junction bases numbered 15, after V lost 4 bases and J lost 2 bases. Germline loops: CDR1 SEHNR, CDR2 FQNEAQ (reference sequence). The CDR3 is made up of 18 amino acids. The full variable domain, in which reference TRBV7-9 and TRBJ2-3 provide the parts outside the CDR3, is DTGVSQNPRHKITKRGQNVTFRCDPISEHNRLYWYRQTLGQGPEFLTYFQNEAQLEKSRLLSDRFSAERPKGSFSTLEIQRTEQGDSAMYLCASSSGGWGTDFTDTQYFGPGTRLTVL.

This chain connects TRBV11-2 to TRBJ2-2; 8 bases are a match to TRBD2. The CDR3 is made up of 18 amino acids. The J segment lost 1 base and the V segment lost 2 bases, leaving 9 bases of the junction unmatched. CDR1 and CDR2 from the germline V gene are SGHAT and FQNNGV. The CDR3 sequence: CASSLTPGGSLNTGELFF. The CDR3 DNA sequence: TGTGCCAGCAGCTTAACCCCGGGAGGGTCCTTGAACACCGGGGAGCTGTTTTTT.

At least ten counts were recorded for this clonotype. The CDR3 spells CASSFSGVETQYF. DNA for the CDR3: TGTGCCAGCAGCTTCAGCGGGGTAGAGACCCAGTACTTC. V usage is TRBV7-2 and J usage is TRBJ2-5, with 7 bases aligning to TRBD2. Germline loops: CDR1 SGHTA, CDR2 FQGNSA. The CDR3 is made up of 13 amino acids. V was pared by 3 bases and J by 4 bases, with 2 bases of the junction left unmatched.

In its sample, this clonotype was seen a few times. The chain combines TRBV12-3 or TRBV12-4 with TRBJ2-1, with D possibly being TRBD2 (6 bases). The V end was cut by 1 base, the J end by 0 bases, with 13 bases between. The CDR3 has 17 amino acids. In DNA, the CDR3 is TGTGCCAGCAGTTTAGGGCTCGGAGGGAGCTCCTACAATGAGCAGTTCTTC. Translated, it gives CASSLGLGGSSYNEQFF.

This clonotype was seen only a few times. Germline is not matched at one junction end, which may reflect a read error. The chain recombines TRBV7-7 with TRBJ2-1; D gene unclear. The germline V gene has CDR1 SSHAT and CDR2 FNYEAQ (reference sequence). This CDR3 is 15 amino acids long. In nucleotides, the CDR3 is TGTGCTAGCAGCCCCCGGTTCCACTCCTACAATGAGCAGTTCTTC. This translates into CASSPRFHSYNEQFF. The complete variable domain, with remaining parts taken from reference TRBV7-7 and TRBJ2-1, reads GAGVSQSPRYKVTKRGQDVTLRCDPISSHATLYWYQQALGQGPEFLTYFNYEAQPDKSGLPSDRFSAERPEGSISTLTIQRTEQRDSAMYRCASSPRFHSYNEQFFGPGTRLTVL.